Following are 9 T cell receptor beta chains from one sample sequenced in a study of blood T cell repertoires in COVID-19. Profiling relied on immunoSEQ multiplex PCR, and the TCRdb table lists in-frame clones only, not all of them. Of approximately 200,000 clones in the sample, 88% were seen once. The sample was peripheral blood. These TCRs come from a man in his sixties or seventies with acute or convalescent COVID-19.

CDR3 bases: TGTGCCAGCAGGACAGGAAGCAATCAGCCCCAGCATTTT. As protein: CASRTGSNQPQHF. The rearrangement uses TRBV2 and TRBJ1-5, with D maybe TRBD1 (6 bases). This CDR3 comprises 13 residues. In germline, CDR1 is SNHLY, CDR2 FYNNEI. The germline V and J ends were trimmed by 6 bases and 1 base, with 7 bases remaining between them.

The V and J genes are TRBV4-1 and TRBJ2-2, with 8 bases aligning to TRBD2. The CDR3 totals 17 residues. Germline trimming cut 4 bases from V and 6 bases from J; bases unmatched to any gene: 13. CDR1 is MGHRA, CDR2 YSYEKL, per germline. The CDR3 here is CASSRGTGTRGSGELFF. CDR3 in DNA: TGCGCCAGCAGCCGAGGTACCGGGACTAGGGGGTCCGGGGAGCTGTTTTTT.

The chain employs TRBV5-1 and TRBJ2-3; 10 nucleotides line up with TRBD2. The junction had 4 bases not matched to a gene; V was cut back by 2 bases and J by 4 bases. This CDR3 is 15 amino acids long. Looked up from germline, CDR1 is SGHRS and CDR2 is YFSETQ. The CDR3 region has the DNA TGCGCCAGCAGCTTCGGGACTAGCGACTCAGATACGCAGTATTTT. Translated: CASSFGTSDSDTQYF. Full variable domain (remainder filled in from reference TRBV5-1 and TRBJ2-3): KAGVTQTPRYLIKTRGQQVTLSCSPISGHRSVSWYQQTPGQGLQFLFEYFSETQRNKGNFPGRFSGRQFSNSRSEMNVSTLELGDSALYLCASSFGTSDSDTQYFGPGTRLTVL.

About this clone itself: The germline gene is not matched at one end of the junction; a read error may be the cause. CDR3 protein: CSVEGSISGSYNEQFF. CDR3 bases: TGCAGCGTGGAAGGGTCAATTAGCGGGAGTTACAATGAGCAGTTCTTC. J is TRBJ2-1 and V is TRBV29-1, with 9 bases identical to TRBD2. The germline CDR1 and CDR2 sequences are SQVTM and ANQGSEA. The CDR3 spans 16 residues.

V and J are TRBV5-4 and TRBJ2-4; the D is unclear. V was cut by 4 bases and J by 3 bases, with 14 bases left in between. CDR3 length equals 15 residues. The germline CDR1 and CDR2 sequences are SGHNT and YYREEE (reference sequence). The CDR3 sequence is CASSQPGEVKNIQYF. The CDR3 coding sequence is TGTGCCAGCAGCCAACCCGGAGAGGTCAAAAACATTCAGTACTTC.

This sequence joins TRBV4-1 and TRBJ2-3; TRBD1 matches at 9 bases. The germline CDR1 and CDR2 sequences are MGHRA and YSYEKL. This CDR3 is built from 15 residues. Trimming removed 5 bases from V and 6 bases from J; junction bases left unmatched: 9. This CDR3 is CASSIRDRASDTQYF. Here the CDR3 DNA reads TGCGCCAGCAGCATCCGGGACAGGGCGTCCGATACGCAGTATTTT.

The rearrangement links TRBV6-5 to TRBJ2-3; a possible D gene is TRBD1 (5 bases). Germline assignment: CDR1 MNHEY and CDR2 SVGAGI. V was trimmed by 4 bases and J by 2 bases, leaving 13 bases between them. This CDR3 is 15 amino acids long. This CDR3 reads CASSSRASATDTQYF. For the CDR3, the DNA is TGTGCCAGCAGTTCCAGGGCCTCAGCCACAGATACGCAGTATTTT.

V gene TRBV18 combines with J gene TRBJ2-3; D not certain. CDR1 KGHSH and CDR2 LQKENI come from the germline V gene. Trimming removed 5 bases from V and 2 bases from J, with 5 bases in between. The CDR3 has 12 residues. The CDR3 DNA reads TGTGCCAGCTCAGGAGACACAGATACGCAGTATTTT. This sequence encodes CASSGDTDTQYF.

This chain connects TRBV11-3 to TRBJ2-7; 10 bases are a match to TRBD1. This CDR3 is built from 16 residues. The junction had 11 bases not matched to a gene; V was cut back by 6 bases and J by 3 bases. Germline values: CDR1 SGHNT, CDR2 YENEEA. The CDR3 region is CASSSTGTGAFYEQYF. In DNA, the CDR3 is TGTGCCAGCAGTTCGACCGGGACAGGGGCCTTCTACGAGCAGTACTTC.